The T cell receptor beta chain under discussion was sequenced for a study of neurological immune-mediated disorders. This clonotype was picked up many times. Trimming cost V 5 bases and J 0 bases; bases outside gene matches: 11. The CDR3 covers 16 residues. Germline values: CDR1 DFQATT, CDR2 SNEGSKA (reference sequence). The cDNA came from 5'RACE with 10-nucleotide random UMIs. Each CDR3 protein gets one entry after TCRdb re-called the 5' RACE reads with MiXCR. The sample includes tens of thousands of distinct CDR3 sequences, around 10% of them seen just once. The source material was CD4+ T cells from blood. The chain has TRBV20-1 and TRBJ1-2, with TRBD1 identical over 8 bases. The source is a woman aged 25 to 39 with HTLV-1-associated myelopathy (HAM/TSP). Here the CDR3 DNA reads TGCAGTGCTCCGGATCAGGGGGCACGGGCTAACTATGGCTACACCTTC. This codes for CSAPDQGARANYGYTF.